One sample yielded the 19 T cell receptor beta chains listed below, sequenced in a study of blood T cells in healthy people across ages. For the second PCR, which ran for roughly 6 to 12 cycles, a sample-barcoded 5' primer and a J-beta primer mix were used. MiXCR, applied by TCRdb to the 5' RACE reads, yields one record per CDR3 protein. The repertoire holds about a million distinct CDR3 sequences, with roughly 52% as singletons. The sample comprised blood. The receptors originated from a man between 25 and 39 years old in good health.

This clonotype was found a few times. The chain uses TRBV7-9 and TRBJ2-1, with a tentative D call TRBD2 (6 bases). The ends were cut back, 11 bases at V and 4 bases at J, with 15 bases in the middle. CDR1 and CDR2 from the germline V gene are SEHNR and FQNEAQ (reference sequence). The CDR3 runs 13 residues. The CDR3, as DNA: TGTGCCTGGCGGGACTCCCCTTACAATGAGCAGTTCTTC. This translates into CAWRDSPYNEQFF.

CDR3 DNA: TGTGCCAGCCTGGAAGGGGGGGGAGGTGAAAAACTGTTTTTT. It is translated as CASLEGGGGEKLFF. The rearrangement links TRBV6-1 to TRBJ1-4; D is perhaps TRBD1 (6 bases). Germline-derived CDR1 and CDR2 are MNHNS and SASEGT. The ends were cut back, 8 bases at V and 7 bases at J, with 17 bases in the middle. The CDR3 extends over 14 amino acids.

The J gene is TRBJ2-1, the V gene TRBV28, with 10 bases fitting TRBD1. The V and J ends lost 3 bases and 7 bases, in that order; junction bases with no gene match: 9. This CDR3 has 16 residues. From germline, CDR1 is MDHEN and CDR2 SYDVKM. The CDR3 DNA reads as TGTGCCAGCAGTTTGAGCGGGACAGGGGCAAGAAATGAGCAGTTCTTC. Translation: CASSLSGTGARNEQFF. The full variable domain, completed using reference TRBV28 and TRBJ2-1, is DVKVTQSSRYLVKRTGEKVFLECVQDMDHENMFWYRQDPGLGLRLIYFSYDVKMKEKGDIPEGYSVSREKKERFSLILESASTNQTSMYLCASSLSGTGARNEQFFGPGTRLTVL.

The chain is built from TRBV2 and TRBJ1-1; D is perhaps TRBD1 (6 bases). The CDR3 is 14 residues long. Germline assignment: CDR1 SNHLY and CDR2 FYNNEI. V lost 10 bases, J lost 6 bases, and 21 bases lay in between. The chain's CDR3 is CAMGGQGRVPEAFF. The CDR3 DNA is TGTGCCATGGGAGGGCAGGGGCGCGTTCCTGAAGCTTTCTTT. Full variable domain (outside the CDR3, taken from reference TRBV2 and TRBJ1-1): EPEVTQTPSHQVTQMGQEVILRCVPISNHLYFYWYRQILGQKVEFLVSFYNNEISEKSEIFDDQFSVERPDGSNFTLKIRSTKLEDSAMYFCAMGGQGRVPEAFFGQGTRLTVV.

Here the CDR3 reads CASSPDSSTYNEQFF. The CDR3 nucleotides read TGTGCCAGCAGCCCTGACAGCAGTACCTACAATGAGCAGTTCTTC. The V gene is TRBV7-2, the J gene TRBJ2-1, with D possibly matching TRBD1 (5 bases). CDR3 length: 15 residues. V lost 5 bases and J lost 2, with 13 bases in between. Per germline, CDR1 SGHTA and CDR2 FQGNSA.

This sequence joins TRBV25-1 and TRBJ2-7, with a possible D match to TRBD2 (5 bases). Germline V CDR1 and CDR2: MGHDK, SYGVNS. The germline V and J ends were trimmed by 4 bases and 4 bases, with 11 bases remaining between them. The CDR3 loop spans 13 amino acids. CDR3 loop: CASSAPGIYEQYF. The CDR3 nucleotides are TGTGCCAGCAGTGCCCCCGGGATTTACGAGCAGTACTTC.

A note on this clonotype: Compared with germline, one end of the junction differs, possibly owing to a read error. The V gene is TRBV7-8, the J gene TRBJ2-3; TRBD2 matches at 14 bases. Germline CDR1 reads SGHVS; CDR2 reads FQNEAQ. This CDR3 spans 16 amino acids. The DNA of the CDR3 is TGTACCAGCAGCCTGCGACTAGCGGGGGGGCCAAGTCCGCAGTATTTT. Encoded protein: CTSSLRLAGGPSPQYF.

This clonotype has only a few counts. The genes are TRBV4-2 and TRBJ1-6, with D tentatively TRBD1 (5 bases). The germline CDR1 and CDR2 sequences are LGHNA and YNFKEQ. V was trimmed by 0 bases and J by 0 bases, leaving 12 bases between them. The CDR3 is 18 amino acids. The CDR3 spells CASSQDSAGSSYNSPLHF. In DNA, the CDR3 is TGTGCCAGCAGCCAAGATTCGGCAGGGAGCTCCTATAATTCACCCCTCCACTTT.

Note on this clonotype: At one end, the junction sequence differs from germline, possibly due to a read error. This chain uses TRBV20-1 with TRBJ2-6; tentative D call: TRBD2 (5 bases). Germline V gene data show CDR1 as DFQATT and CDR2 as SNEGSKA (reference sequence). This CDR3 spans 14 amino acids. CDR3 residues: CSTSWAGGANVLTF. Written as DNA, the CDR3 is TGCAGTACTAGTTGGGCAGGTGGGGCCAACGTCCTGACTTTC.

The chain has TRBV4-2 and TRBJ2-4, with 10 bases aligning to TRBD2. The end of the DNA fits TRBJ2-5 better, so the J call may be wrong. The CDR3 is made up of 16 amino acids. In germline, CDR1 is LGHNA, CDR2 YNFKEQ. In DNA form, the CDR3 reads TGTGCCAGCAGCCCCTTAGCGGGGGGTCCCCAAGAGACCCAGTACTTC. It is translated as CASSPLAGGPQETQYF.

A single count supports this clonotype. The chain has TRBV12-3 or TRBV12-4 and TRBJ2-6, with TRBD2 as a possible D gene (6 bases). Trimming stripped 6 bases from V and 0 bases from J, with 24 bases between. CDR3 length: 20 residues. The DNA for the CDR3 is TGTGCCAGCAGCCCACCAGGCACGGGAGTCTTGGGCTCTGGGGCCAACGTCCTGACTTTC. Its protein product is CASSPPGTGVLGSGANVLTF.

V gene TRBV27 combines with J gene TRBJ2-5; D gene ambiguous. V shed 7 bases and J shed 13 bases, with 22 bases lying between them. The germline V gene encodes CDR1 MNHEY and CDR2 SMNVEV (reference sequence). The CDR3 extends over 13 amino acids. The CDR3 spells CASTDPNLNRGYF. DNA of the CDR3: TGTGCCAGCACCGACCCCAATTTAAACCGCGGGTACTTC.

This clonotype was seen a few times. V gene TRBV12-3 or TRBV12-4 combines with J gene TRBJ2-4, with D unresolved. Trimming left V 3 bases short and J 7 bases short, with 10 bases between. This CDR3 has 13 residues. In DNA, the CDR3 is TGTGCCAGCAGTTTGGGCTTCGAGAACATTCAGTACTTC. Translation gives CASSLGFENIQYF.

This chain uses TRBV6-5 with TRBJ1-5; 10 nucleotides align to TRBD1. The CDR3 consists of 16 residues. The germline V gene has CDR1 MNHEY and CDR2 SVGAGI. V was pared by 6 bases and J by 2 bases, with 7 bases of the junction left unmatched. The DNA of the CDR3 is TGTGCCAGCAGCCTATTCGGGACAGGGGGCAATCAGCCCCAGCATTTT. Its protein is CASSLFGTGGNQPQHF.

The chain has TRBV6-1 and TRBJ2-1, with D perhaps matching TRBD1 (5 bases). The CDR3 consists of 15 residues. The germline V and J ends were trimmed by 4 bases and 7 bases, with 17 bases remaining between them. Germline V CDR1 and CDR2: MNHNS, SASEGT. The CDR3 sequence: CASSARGRSDNEQFF. The CDR3 nucleotides are TGTGCCAGCAGTGCAAGGGGCCGCTCAGATAATGAGCAGTTCTTC.

Many counts were recorded for this clonotype. This chain links TRBV7-9 with TRBJ1-1; D call uncertain. With 5 bases removed from V and 4 bases from J, the gap between germline ends came to 11 bases. Per germline, CDR1 SEHNR and CDR2 FQNEAQ (reference sequence). CDR3 length: 13 amino acids. The DNA of the CDR3 is TGTGCCAGCAGCCCAGGAGGGATCACTGAAGCTTTCTTT. Protein sequence: CASSPGGITEAFF.

The chain joins TRBV3-1 to TRBJ2-7; D call uncertain. The CDR3 consists of 15 residues. V was cut by 1 base and J by 0 bases, with 10 bases left in between. Germline V CDR1 and CDR2: LGHDT, YNNKEL (reference sequence). The CDR3 nucleotides are TGTGCCAGCAGCCAAGGTCAGACTCTCTCCTACGAGCAGTACTTC. This codes for CASSQGQTLSYEQYF.

The V call is TRBV7-2, the J call TRBJ2-7; D may be TRBD1 (5 bases). Germline loops: CDR1 SGHTA, CDR2 FQGNSA. Deletions cut 5 bases from V and 2 bases from J, with 13 bases between. The CDR3 has 14 amino acids. The CDR3 sequence: CASSPAQGPYEQYF. The CDR3 DNA reads TGTGCCAGCAGCCCCGCCCAGGGCCCCTACGAGCAGTACTTC.

This chain links TRBV4-3 with TRBJ1-4; 7 bases are a match to TRBD1. V was pared by 0 bases and J by 5 bases, with 6 bases of the junction left unmatched. Germline values: CDR1 LGHNA, CDR2 YSLEER. The CDR3 totals 16 residues. The CDR3 coding sequence is TGCGCCAGCAGCCAAGATCCCAGGGGGGTAAATGAAAAACTGTTTTTT. Amino acids: CASSQDPRGVNEKLFF.